Presented here are 20 T cell receptor beta chains from one specimen sequenced in a study of CD8+ T cells in alopecia areata. After isolation, RNA underwent reverse transcription to generate cDNA as the sequencing template. Generated by immunoSEQ multiplex PCR, the TCRdb table keeps only in-frame clones and is missing some. The table includes 200,000 to 250,000 clones, about three fifths detected once. Treatment in this sample: oral pan-JAK inhibitor, 5-10 mg twice daily. The specimen was CD4+ T cells sorted from blood, collected at week 4, from a patient treated with tofacitinib. The source is a human donor with alopecia areata.

The CDR3 DNA reads TGTGCCAGCAGCTTAGGCGCAGGACTAGCGGGGGTAACGCAGTATTTT. This translates into CASSLGAGLAGVTQYF. The chain couples TRBV7-2 to TRBJ2-3; 13 bases are a match to TRBD2. Germline V gives CDR1 SGHTA, CDR2 FQGNSA. Trimming removed 1 base from V and 9 bases from J; junction bases left unmatched: 7. The CDR3 is 16 amino acids.

In this sample, this clone turned up once. The genes are TRBV27 and TRBJ2-3; a weak D match, TRBD2 (6 bases). This CDR3 has 13 residues. The V gene lost 10 bases and the J gene lost 5 bases, with 16 bases spanning the gap. Germline CDR1 and CDR2: MNHEY and SMNVEV (reference sequence). The CDR3 nucleotides read TGTGCCATCTGGCCCGCCGGGGGAGATACGCAGTATTTT. Protein product: CAIWPAGGDTQYF.

This clone was detected a few times. The rearrangement uses TRBV2 and TRBJ2-2; D call uncertain. Looked up from germline, CDR1 is SNHLY and CDR2 is FYNNEI. This CDR3 has 11 residues. Trimming left V 8 bases short and J 7 bases short, with 8 bases between. The CDR3 DNA sequence: TGTGCCAGCCACGCCCACGGGGAGCTGTTTTTT. This encodes CASHAHGELFF.

This clone has just a few counts. The CDR3 DNA sequence: TGTGCCAGTAGTATAGGCGGCCTCGACAACTATGGCTACACCTTC. Translation gives CASSIGGLDNYGYTF. The V and J genes are TRBV19 and TRBJ1-2; D is unresolved. Germline V gene data show CDR1 as LNHDA and CDR2 as SQIVND (reference sequence). The length of the CDR3 is 15 residues. V was clipped by 1 base and J by 2 bases, with 11 bases between them. The whole variable domain, filled in from reference TRBV19 and TRBJ1-2, reads DGGITQSPKYLFRKEGQNVTLSCEQNLNHDAMYWYRQDPGQGLRLIYYSQIVNDFQKGDIAEGYSVSREKKESFPLTVTSAQKNPTAFYLCASSIGGLDNYGYTFGSGTRLTVV.

This chain joins TRBV11-2 and TRBJ2-6; D perhaps matches TRBD1 (5 bases). The germline V and J ends were trimmed by 1 base and 2 bases, with 15 bases remaining between them. Germline loops: CDR1 SGHAT, CDR2 FQNNGV. There are 18 residues in the CDR3. Here the CDR3 reads CASSLGTLPLAGANVLTF. Written as DNA, the CDR3 is TGTGCCAGCAGCTTAGGGACACTTCCATTGGCTGGGGCCAACGTCCTGACTTTC.

About this clone: A clone one base away is much larger, so this may be a read error. The V call is TRBV2, the J call TRBJ2-1; 7 positions match TRBD2. The CDR3 has 14 residues. CDR1 is SNHLY and CDR2 is FYNNEI in the germline V gene. CDR3 coding DNA: TGTGCCAGCGGGGGGGGTACCTCCTACATTGAGCAGTTCTTC. Translated: CASGGGTSYIEQFF.

The rearrangement joins TRBV20-1 to TRBJ1-1, with D uncertain. CDR3 size: 11 residues. Germline assignment: CDR1 DFQATT and CDR2 SNEGSKA (reference sequence). With 6 bases removed from V and 7 bases from J, the gap between germline ends came to 12 bases. CDR3 sequence reads: CSAPDKLEAFF. CDR3 DNA sequence: TGCAGTGCACCAGACAAACTTGAAGCTTTCTTT.

This clone was observed a handful of times. The CDR3: CASSLDAGEVYEQYF. The CDR3 DNA follows: TGCGCCAGCAGCTTGGATGCTGGAGAGGTCTACGAGCAGTACTTC. The chain combines TRBV5-1 with TRBJ2-7; D unclear. The germline V gene encodes CDR1 SGHRS and CDR2 YFSETQ. V lost 0 bases to trimming and J lost 3 bases, with 13 bases between them. CDR3 length: 15 amino acids.

This sequence joins TRBV27 and TRBJ1-5, with 7 bases identical to TRBD1. Germline V gives CDR1 MNHEY, CDR2 SMNVEV (reference sequence). The CDR3 covers 14 residues. V gave up 7 bases and J gave up 6 bases; unmatched junction bases: 9. The CDR3 here is CASTSRAGGQPQHF. The CDR3 nucleotides are TGTGCCAGCACCTCTCGTGCAGGGGGTCAGCCCCAGCATTTT.

This chain connects TRBV7-3 to TRBJ2-3; 7 bases align to TRBD2. The V gene's germline CDR1 is SGHTA and CDR2 FQGTGA. V dropped 7 bases and J dropped 2; count of bases not matched to a gene: 6. This CDR3 has 14 residues. The CDR3 region is CASTPGGPTDTQYF. The CDR3 bases are TGTGCCAGCACCCCGGGGGGTCCCACAGATACGCAGTATTTT.

CDR3: CAWSAGVRNTEAFF. CDR3 nucleotide sequence: TGTGCCTGGAGCGCGGGAGTTCGGAACACTGAAGCTTTCTTT. The rearrangement links TRBV30 to TRBJ1-1; D unclear. CDR1 is GTSNPN, CDR2 SVGIG, per germline (reference sequence). The CDR3 covers 14 residues. V gave up 3 bases and J gave up 1 base, with 12 bases separating them.

The chain links TRBV7-8 to TRBJ1-6; tentatively, D is TRBD1 (6 bases). V lost 5 bases and J 5 bases, leaving 19 bases between the germline ends. Germline V lookup: CDR1 SGHVS, CDR2 FQNEAQ. The CDR3 runs 17 residues. The CDR3 spells CASSLDGGAVHNSPLHF. CDR3 in DNA: TGTGCCAGCAGCCTAGATGGGGGGGCCGTGCATAATTCACCCCTCCACTTT.

This clone was recorded only once. This chain uses TRBV18 with TRBJ2-7; D remains ambiguous. Germline CDR1 KGHSH, CDR2 LQKENI. V lost 5 bases, J lost 2 bases, and 13 bases lay in between. The CDR3 runs to 14 residues. The CDR3 is CASSILHGTYEQYF. CDR3 sequence (DNA): TGTGCCAGCTCAATCCTACACGGTACCTACGAGCAGTACTTC.

The V call is TRBV5-1, the J call TRBJ1-1; 8 bases are shared with TRBD1. Unmatched junction bases numbered 4, after V lost 1 base and J lost 5 bases. CDR3 length: 14 residues. In germline, CDR1 is SGHRS, CDR2 YFSETQ. This CDR3 is CASSLTGGKTEAFF. DNA of the CDR3: TGCGCCAGCAGCTTGACAGGGGGAAAGACTGAAGCTTTCTTT.

The chain employs TRBV7-3 and TRBJ1-5; D unresolved. The CDR3 consists of 13 residues. Trimming left V 5 bases short and J 5 bases short, with 10 bases between. Per the germline V gene, CDR1 is SGHTA and CDR2 is FQGTGA. The CDR3 DNA follows: TGTGCCAGCAGCCGCGACGTTGATCAGCCCCAGCATTTT. Its translation: CASSRDVDQPQHF.

The gene calls are TRBV6-1 and TRBJ1-5, with D possibly matching TRBD1 (5 bases). The CDR3 loop spans 14 amino acids. CDR1 and CDR2 from the germline V gene are MNHNS and SASEGT. The ends were cut back, 5 bases at V and 7 bases at J, with 15 bases in the middle. The CDR3 bases are TGTGCCAGCAGTAAAACAGGCCCCAGGCAGCCCCAGCATTTT. It encodes CASSKTGPRQPQHF.

Only a few counts were recorded for this clone. J is TRBJ2-2 and V is TRBV5-1, with 10 positions matching TRBD1. There are 17 residues in the CDR3. The germline V gene has CDR1 SGHRS and CDR2 YFSETQ. V shed 4 bases and J 4 bases; nucleotides not matched to a gene: 10. The CDR3 sequence: CASSPPGGDRGTGELFF. The CDR3 DNA follows: TGCGCCAGCAGCCCCCCGGGAGGGGACAGGGGCACCGGGGAGCTGTTTTTT.

The rearrangement joins TRBV7-2 to TRBJ1-5; D is unresolved. From germline, CDR1 is SGHTA and CDR2 FQGNSA. V lost 3 bases to trimming and J lost 0 bases, with 9 bases between them. CDR3 length: 15 residues. The chain's CDR3 is CASSLASNSNQPQHF. CDR3 in DNA: TGTGCCAGCAGCTTGGCCAGCAATAGCAATCAGCCCCAGCATTTT.

CDR3 sequence: CATSRAREFEQFF. The CDR3 DNA is TGTGCCACCAGCAGAGCCAGGGAATTTGAGCAGTTCTTC. The chain is built from TRBV15 and TRBJ2-1; weak D call: TRBD1 (5 bases). The ends were cut back, 1 base at V and 9 bases at J, with 10 bases in the middle. Germline assignment: CDR1 LNHNV and CDR2 YYDKDF (reference sequence). The CDR3 loop spans 13 amino acids.

This clone was observed a few times. V and J are TRBV5-1 and TRBJ1-1; D is ambiguous. This CDR3 has 12 residues. From germline, CDR1 is SGHRS and CDR2 YFSETQ. V lost 7 bases to trimming and J lost 4 bases, with 11 bases between them. The CDR3 loop is CASLHAGTEAFF. In DNA form, the CDR3 reads TGCGCCAGCTTACACGCGGGCACTGAAGCTTTCTTT.